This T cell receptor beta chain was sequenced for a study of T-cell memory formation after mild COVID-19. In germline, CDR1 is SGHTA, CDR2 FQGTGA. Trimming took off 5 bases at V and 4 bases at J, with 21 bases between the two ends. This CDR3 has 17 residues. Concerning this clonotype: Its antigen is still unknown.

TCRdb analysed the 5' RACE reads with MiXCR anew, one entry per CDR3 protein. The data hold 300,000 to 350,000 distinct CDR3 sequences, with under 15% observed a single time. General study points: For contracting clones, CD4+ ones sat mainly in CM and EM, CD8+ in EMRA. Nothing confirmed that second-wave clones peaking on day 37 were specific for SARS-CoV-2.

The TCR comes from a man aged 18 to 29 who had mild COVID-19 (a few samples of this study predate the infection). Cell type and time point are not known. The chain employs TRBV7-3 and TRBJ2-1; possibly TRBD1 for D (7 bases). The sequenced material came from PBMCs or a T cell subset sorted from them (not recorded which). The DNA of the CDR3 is TGTGCCAGCAGCAGAGGGGGGACAGCCCCAAATTACAATGAGCAGTTCTTC. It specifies CASSRGGTAPNYNEQFF.